This T cell receptor (beta chain) emerged from a study of beta chain features in type 1 diabetes. Overall study: All samples yielded over 95,000,000 examined sorted cells.

This clone appeared a few times. Antigen unknown. Study conclusions and caveats: Patients with Type 1 diabetes showed moderately but significantly shorter TCRB CDR3s in all four CD4+ subsets. In the patient group, naive, central memory and Treg TCRB repertoires seemed more alike than in the healthy donor group. VDJ junctions sequenced from type 1 diabetes patients showed fewer insertions and more deletions.

V lost 0 bases and J 7 bases, leaving 10 bases between the germline ends. Looked up from germline, CDR1 is GTSNPN and CDR2 is SVGIG (reference sequence). This CDR3 region has 13 residues. Each sorted population was over 95% pure. The entirety of the isolated RNA underwent reverse transcription, so expressed TCRB transcripts were sequenced. The method was immunoSEQ multiplex PCR; TCRdb's version includes in-frame clones alone and lacks a portion of them. The sample has some 150,000 clones, around 13% seen once; the top ten hold 1% to 1.5%. The origin of this receptor is a man younger than 35 with type 1 diabetes. The genes are TRBV30 and TRBJ2-4, with D perhaps given as TRBD1 or TRBD2 (5 bases each). Sequences were obtained from central memory CD4+ T cells from blood. The CDR3 spells CAWSVEAGNIQYF. The DNA for the CDR3 is TGTGCCTGGAGTGTGGAGGCAGGGAACATTCAGTACTTC.